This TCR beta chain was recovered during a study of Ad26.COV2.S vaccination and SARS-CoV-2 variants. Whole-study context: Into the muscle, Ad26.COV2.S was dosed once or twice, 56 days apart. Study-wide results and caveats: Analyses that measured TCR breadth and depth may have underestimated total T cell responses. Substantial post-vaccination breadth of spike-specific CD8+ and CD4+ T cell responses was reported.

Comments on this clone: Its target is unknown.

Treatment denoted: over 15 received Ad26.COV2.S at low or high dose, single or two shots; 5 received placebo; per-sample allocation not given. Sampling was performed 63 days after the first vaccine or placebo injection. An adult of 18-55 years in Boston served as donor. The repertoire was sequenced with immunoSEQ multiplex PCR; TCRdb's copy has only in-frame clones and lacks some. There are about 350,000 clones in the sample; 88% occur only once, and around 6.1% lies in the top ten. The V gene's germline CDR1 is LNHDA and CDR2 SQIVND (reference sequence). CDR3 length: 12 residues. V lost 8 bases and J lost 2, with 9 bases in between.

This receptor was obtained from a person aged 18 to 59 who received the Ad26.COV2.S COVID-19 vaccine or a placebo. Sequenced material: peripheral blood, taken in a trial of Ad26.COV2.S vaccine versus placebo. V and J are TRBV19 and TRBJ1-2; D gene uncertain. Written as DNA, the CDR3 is TGTGCCAGTGAGCCAGCAAACTATGGCTACACCTTC. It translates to CASEPANYGYTF.